This T cell receptor beta chain was identified in a study of CD8 T cells in Susac syndrome. Germline lookup yields CDR1 MNHNS and CDR2 SASEGT. The length of the CDR3 is 14 residues. Trimming shortened V by 7 bases and J by 0 bases, and 13 bases separated the two germline ends. The multiple sclerosis controls, all treatment-naive patients, had relapsing-remitting disease that was stable or active. Random hexamers primed reverse transcription of about 0.45 to 1 ug RNA. The immunoSEQ assay covered 54 Vbeta and 13 Jbeta segments for CDR3. Each CDR3 protein is one row after TCRdb ran MiXCR on the immunoSEQ multiplex PCR reads. The data hold 100,000 to 150,000 distinct CDR3 sequences, with 90% to 95% observed a single time.

Source material: CD4+ T cells from PBMCs. This sequence was found in a human donor with multiple sclerosis. The chain uses TRBV6-1 and TRBJ2-7, with D uncertain. The DNA for the CDR3 is TGTGCCAGCATCGCCTTCCGAATCTCCTACGAGCAGTACTTC. Protein sequence: CASIAFRISYEQYF.